This entry is about one T cell receptor (beta chain). The record originates from a study of shared clonotypes between healthy human individuals. TCRdb's table, derived via immunoSEQ multiplex PCR, lists solely in-frame clones and lacks some. The sample has about 990,000 clones; roughly 74% are singletons. The trim removed 4 bases at V and 7 bases at J, leaving 7 bases unmatched. The CDR3 length is 14 residues. Germline V gene sequence: CDR1 LNHDA, CDR2 SQIVND (reference sequence). The receptor comes from a man aged 18 to 29 in good health. Some clones in this sample may be carry-over from other donors' samples. The chain is built from TRBV19 and TRBJ1-5; 7 nucleotides agree with TRBD1. The sequenced sample was memory CD4+ T cells from PBMCs. The subset: CD45RA-negative fraction. In nucleotides, the CDR3 is TGTGCCAGTAGTAAACAGGGGACCCAACAGCCCCAGCATTTT. Its translation is CASSKQGTQQPQHF.